Presented here are 21 T cell receptor beta chains from one specimen sequenced in a study of shared clonotypes between healthy human individuals (dated by TCRdb to about 2020). The library was prepared using the immunoSEQ multiplex PCR assay. The table was pulled from immuneACCESS by TCRdb, which kept in-frame rearrangements only. Such tables lose some clones; where checked, under half of the loss comes from unresolved V genes, and the rest has no known cause. Across this sample there are around 1 million clones, with 76% seen only once. The top ten clonotypes cover approximately 1.5% of the sample. Sequencing was performed on memory CD4+ T cells sorted from blood. The cell subset or site label, as the study defines it: CD45RA-negative fraction. Source of these receptors: a young man in good health.

Details on this clone: Other DNA sequences of this sample code for an identical CDR3. This chain joins TRBV6-1 and TRBJ1-2; a possible D gene is TRBD1 (5 bases). Trimming left V 2 bases short and J 0 bases short, with 10 bases between. Germline V gene sequence: CDR1 MNHNS, CDR2 SASEGT. The CDR3 length is 15 residues. The CDR3 region is CASSERGRANYGYTF. CDR3 sequence (DNA): TGTGCCAGCAGTGAAAGAGGCAGGGCTAACTATGGCTACACCTTC.

This chain joins TRBV2 and TRBJ1-5; the D is unclear. Trimming left V 7 bases short and J 6 bases short, with 19 bases between. CDR1 and CDR2 from the germline V gene are SNHLY and FYNNEI. The CDR3 spans 15 residues. The CDR3 here is CASTAGEAVFQPQHF. DNA of the CDR3: TGTGCCAGCACGGCCGGTGAGGCAGTCTTTCAGCCCCAGCATTTT.

This clone has only a few counts. The rearrangement links TRBV5-6 to TRBJ2-1, with D maybe TRBD2 (5 bases). CDR3 length equals 15 residues. CDR1 is SGHDT, CDR2 YYEEEE, per germline. Trimming took 4 bases from V and 9 from J, leaving 20 bases between them. This CDR3 is CASSEGLGVTGEQFF. In DNA, the CDR3 is TGTGCCAGCAGCGAAGGACTGGGAGTCACGGGTGAGCAGTTCTTC.

The V and J genes are TRBV7-3 and TRBJ2-3, with TRBD2 matching over 12 bases. V was pared by 6 bases and J by 2 bases, with 3 bases of the junction left unmatched. Germline V lookup: CDR1 SGHTA, CDR2 FQGTGA. The CDR3 has 15 amino acids. This chain's CDR3 is CASSTSGGSTDTQYF. In nucleotides, the CDR3 is TGTGCCAGCAGTACTAGCGGGGGGTCCACAGATACGCAGTATTTT.

The V and J genes are TRBV2 and TRBJ1-5; 8 nucleotides agree with TRBD1. J gave up 2 bases and V 5 bases, and 5 bases lay outside the gene matches. The CDR3 spans 15 residues. The germline CDR1 and CDR2 sequences are SNHLY and FYNNEI. CDR3 amino acids: CASSSKTGGNQPQHF. As DNA, the CDR3 is TGTGCCAGCAGTTCAAAGACAGGGGGCAATCAGCCCCAGCATTTT.

The chain combines TRBV28 with TRBJ1-3; tentative D call: TRBD1 (5 bases). This CDR3 is 17 amino acids long. V was cut by 2 bases and J by 0 bases, with 14 bases left in between. Germline V gene sequence: CDR1 MDHEN, CDR2 SYDVKM. The CDR3 DNA reads as TGTGCCAGCAGTTTAGGGACTTGGGTCTACTCTGGAAACACCATATATTTT. Its translation: CASSLGTWVYSGNTIYF.

The chain is built from TRBV4-1 and TRBJ2-2; TRBD2 matches at 9 bases. The J segment lost 8 bases and the V segment lost 3 bases, leaving 16 bases of the junction unmatched. This CDR3 has 18 residues. The germline gives CDR1 MGHRA, CDR2 YSYEKL. CDR3 DNA: TGCGCCAGCAGCCAGGGCGGTAGCGGGAGTCTTATTCGGGGGGAGCTGTTTTTT. Its protein is CASSQGGSGSLIRGELFF.

On this clone: The sample holds other DNA sequences that translate to the same CDR3. The chain links TRBV28 to TRBJ2-7; D is possibly TRBD1 (6 bases). This CDR3 spans 15 amino acids. CDR1 is MDHEN, CDR2 SYDVKM, per germline. Trimming left V 2 bases short and J 2 bases short, with 13 bases between. CDR3 DNA sequence: TGTGCCAGCAGTTTACCAACAGGGTCCCCCTACGAGCAGTACTTC. This encodes CASSLPTGSPYEQYF.

The chain couples TRBV27 to TRBJ1-6; 10 bases are shared with TRBD1. J was trimmed by 9 bases and V by 8 bases; bases with no gene match: 7. The CDR3 spans 14 residues. Per the germline V gene, CDR1 is MNHEY and CDR2 is SMNVEV (reference sequence). CDR3 in amino acids: CASGTGDEGSPLHF. The CDR3 coding sequence is TGTGCCAGCGGGACAGGGGATGAGGGTTCACCCCTCCACTTT.

The chain employs TRBV27 and TRBJ2-7, with 12 bases identical to TRBD1. The CDR3 runs 14 residues. Trimming cost V 6 bases and J 5 bases; bases outside gene matches: 5. Germline CDR1 reads MNHEY; CDR2 reads SMNVEV (reference sequence). CDR3 coding DNA: TGTGCCAGCAGGGGGACAGGGGGCTTCAACGAGCAGTACTTC. This translates into CASRGTGGFNEQYF.

This chain uses TRBV25-1 with TRBJ2-2; D is tentatively TRBD1 or TRBD2 (6 bases each). Germline assignment: CDR1 MGHDK and CDR2 SYGVNS. Trimming left V 1 base short and J 4 bases short, with 13 bases between. The CDR3 consists of 16 residues. The DNA for the CDR3 is TGTGCCAGCAGTGAATCCGGGGGCCGCAGCACCGGGGAGCTGTTTTTT. Amino acids: CASSESGGRSTGELFF.

This chain links TRBV18 with TRBJ2-7, with a possible D match to TRBD1 (5 bases). Trimming removed 0 bases at V and 6 bases at J, with 12 bases between. This CDR3 region has 14 residues. The germline gives CDR1 KGHSH, CDR2 LQKENI. The CDR3 loop is CASSPPGRAGEQYF. DNA for the CDR3: TGTGCCAGCTCACCACCAGGCAGGGCCGGCGAGCAGTACTTC.

The J gene is TRBJ2-5, the V gene TRBV5-1; 13 bases fit TRBD2. Germline V lookup: CDR1 SGHRS, CDR2 YFSETQ. With V trimmed by 4 bases and J by 4 bases, 7 bases remained unmatched. This CDR3 region has 16 residues. The chain's CDR3 is CASSGGLAGFLETQYF. CDR3 coding DNA: TGCGCCAGCAGCGGGGGACTAGCGGGGTTCTTAGAGACCCAGTACTTC.

Concerning this clone itself: The sample contains more than one DNA sequence encoding this CDR3. CDR3 nucleotide sequence: TGTGCCATCAGTGAGTCTACTGCCTACGAGCAGTACTTC. Translating it yields CAISESTAYEQYF. The chain combines TRBV10-3 with TRBJ2-7; D not certain. The V gene lost 0 bases and the J gene lost 2 bases, with 5 bases spanning the gap. The germline gives CDR1 ENHRY, CDR2 SYGVKD. The CDR3 is 13 residues long.

V is TRBV30 and J is TRBJ1-3, with a possible D match to TRBD1 (6 bases). From germline, CDR1 is GTSNPN and CDR2 SVGIG (reference sequence). V was cut by 7 bases and J by 0 bases, with 10 bases left in between. The CDR3 has 13 amino acids. The CDR3 loop is CASQGTSGNTIYF. CDR3 in DNA: TGTGCCTCACAGGGAACCTCTGGAAACACCATATATTTT.

This clone was seen just once. J is TRBJ1-4 and V is TRBV28; tentative D call: TRBD1 (6 bases). This CDR3 comprises 14 residues. V lost 8 bases to trimming and J lost 7 bases, with 17 bases between them. Germline CDR1 MDHEN, CDR2 SYDVKM. The CDR3: CASQPGQWAEKLFF. CDR3 DNA: TGTGCCAGCCAACCGGGACAATGGGCTGAAAAACTGTTTTTT. The full variable domain, with the rest looked up from reference TRBV28 and TRBJ1-4, is DVKVTQSSRYLVKRTGEKVFLECVQDMDHENMFWYRQDPGLGLRLIYFSYDVKMKEKGDIPEGYSVSREKKERFSLILESASTNQTSMYLCASQPGQWAEKLFFGSGTQLSVL.

The rearrangement links TRBV6-1 to TRBJ2-3; perhaps D is TRBD1 or TRBD2 (5 bases each). This CDR3 is built from 15 residues. Trimming cost V 0 bases and J 3 bases, with 10 bases left between them. Germline V lookup: CDR1 MNHNS, CDR2 SASEGT. The DNA for the CDR3 is TGTGCCAGCAGTGAAGCGGGGACCCGAACAGATACGCAGTATTTT. It codes for CASSEAGTRTDTQYF.

This rearrangement joins TRBV7-8 to TRBJ1-5, with D possibly TRBD1 on 6 matching bases. CDR3 length: 13 amino acids. V gave up 4 bases and J gave up 7 bases, with 11 bases separating them. Germline V gene sequence: CDR1 SGHVS, CDR2 FQNEAQ. CDR3 sequence: CASSYRVKQPQHF. DNA for the CDR3: TGTGCCAGCAGCTACAGGGTCAAGCAGCCCCAGCATTTT.

This chain connects TRBV19 to TRBJ1-2; 7 positions agree with TRBD1. Germline CDR1 reads LNHDA; CDR2 reads SQIVND (reference sequence). The CDR3 loop spans 15 amino acids. The J segment lost 6 bases and the V segment lost 9 bases, leaving 16 bases of the junction unmatched. CDR3 bases: TGTGCCAGCAGACAGGGCGGCGGCTCCCAGCATGGCTACACCTTC. It specifies CASRQGGGSQHGYTF.

V is TRBV11-3 and J is TRBJ2-3; TRBD2 matches at 12 bases. Germline V gives CDR1 SGHNT, CDR2 YENEEA. The CDR3 sequence is 17 residues long. With V trimmed by 5 bases and J by 1 base, 7 bases remained unmatched. As DNA, the CDR3 is TGTGCCAGCAGCACGACTAGCGGGGGAGGTGGCACAGATACGCAGTATTTT. Encoded protein: CASSTTSGGGGTDTQYF.

The chain links TRBV30 to TRBJ1-1, with D unclear. The V end lost 1 base, the J end lost 3 bases, and 9 bases lay between the germline ends. Germline CDR1 reads GTSNPN; CDR2 reads SVGIG (reference sequence). The CDR3 is 13 amino acids. The CDR3, as DNA: TGTGCCTGGAGTGCCGAAATTGACACTGAAGCTTTCTTT. Its protein is CAWSAEIDTEAFF. The entire variable domain, with the rest obtained from reference TRBV30 and TRBJ1-1, is as follows: SQTIHQWPATLVQPVGSPLSLECTVEGTSNPNLYWYRQAAGRGLQLLFYSVGIGQISSEVPQNLSASRPQDRQFILSSKKLLLSDSGFYLCAWSAEIDTEAFFGQGTRLTVV.